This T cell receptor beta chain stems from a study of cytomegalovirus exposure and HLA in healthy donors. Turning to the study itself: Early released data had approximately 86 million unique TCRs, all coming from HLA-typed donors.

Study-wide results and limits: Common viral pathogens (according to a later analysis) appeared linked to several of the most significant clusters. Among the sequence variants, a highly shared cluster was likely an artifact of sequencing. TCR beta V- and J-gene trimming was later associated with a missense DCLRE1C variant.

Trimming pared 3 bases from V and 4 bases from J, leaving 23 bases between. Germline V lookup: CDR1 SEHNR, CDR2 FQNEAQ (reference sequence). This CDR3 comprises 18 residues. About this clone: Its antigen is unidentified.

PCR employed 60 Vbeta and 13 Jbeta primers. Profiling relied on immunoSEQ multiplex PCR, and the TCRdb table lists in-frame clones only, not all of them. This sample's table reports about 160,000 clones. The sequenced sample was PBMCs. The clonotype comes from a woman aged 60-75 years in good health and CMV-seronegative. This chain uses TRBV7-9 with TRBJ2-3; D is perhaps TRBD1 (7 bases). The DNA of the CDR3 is TGTGCCAGCAGCTTTCCCCGCTCCGGAGGGGGCCGGGCAGATACGCAGTATTTT. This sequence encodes CASSFPRSGGGRADTQYF.